This T cell receptor beta chain is drawn from a study of shared clonotypes between healthy human individuals. Study context: Each donor's CD8 memory used one plate, CD8 naive two, each CD4 subset three. Study-wide findings and caveats: Even with large depth, rarefaction showed that sorted-subset sequencing was incomplete.

Samples underwent the assay at deep level. Sequencing used immunoSEQ multiplex PCR; TCRdb keeps in-frame clones, though not all of them. The sample contains 1 million to 1.2 million clones, around three quarters of which appear only once. With regard to this clone: Its antigen is not known.

Donors had no recently reported acute infections or vaccinations and were HIV-negative. The V end was cut by 4 bases, the J end by 0 bases, with 13 bases between. Germline lookup yields CDR1 SGHTA and CDR2 FQGNSA. The CDR3 has 15 amino acids. This sequence joins TRBV7-2 and TRBJ2-7, with TRBD2 as a possible D gene (5 bases). The sequence derives from a man aged 18-30 years in good health. Some clones in this sample may be carry-over from other donors' samples. Sequencing was carried out using memory CD4+ T cells from PBMCs. Regarding subset: CD45RA-negative fraction. CDR3 DNA sequence: TGTGCCAGCAGCTCCGAGCGGACCAGCTCCTACGAGCAGTACTTC. Protein product: CASSSERTSSYEQYF.